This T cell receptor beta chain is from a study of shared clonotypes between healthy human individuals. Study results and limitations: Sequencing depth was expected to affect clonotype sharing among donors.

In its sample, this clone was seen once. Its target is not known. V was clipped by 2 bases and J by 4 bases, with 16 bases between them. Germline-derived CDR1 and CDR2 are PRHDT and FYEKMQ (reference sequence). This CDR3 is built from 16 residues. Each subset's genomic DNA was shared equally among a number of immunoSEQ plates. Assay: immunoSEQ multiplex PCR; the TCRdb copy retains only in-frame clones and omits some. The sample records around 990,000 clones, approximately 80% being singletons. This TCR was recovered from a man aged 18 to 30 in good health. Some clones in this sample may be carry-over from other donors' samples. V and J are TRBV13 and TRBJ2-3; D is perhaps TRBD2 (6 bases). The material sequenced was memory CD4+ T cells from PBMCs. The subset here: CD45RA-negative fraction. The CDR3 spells CASSLNRGGGADTQYF. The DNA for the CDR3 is TGTGCCAGCAGCTTAAACCGGGGAGGAGGCGCAGATACGCAGTATTTT.